Shown below are 5 T cell receptor beta chains from a single sample sequenced in a study of human T cells and chemical hapten exposure. One entry per CDR3 protein, called by TCRdb with MiXCR from the RACE reads. The sample includes tens of thousands of distinct CDR3 sequences, roughly 9.1% of them seen just once. Sample time point: pre-sensitization, week 0. As to treatment: therapeutic diphenylcyclopropenone sensitization with weekly scalp DPC. This sample comprised whole blood, obtained in connection with sensitization to the hapten diphenylcyclopropenone (DPC). The receptor set was obtained from a middle-aged woman with alopecia areata. Some clones in this sample may be carry-over from other donors' samples.

In its sample, this clonotype was seen a few times. J is TRBJ1-2 and V is TRBV27; D gene unclear. The CDR3 has 14 residues. Germline CDR1 reads MNHEY; CDR2 reads SMNVEV (reference sequence). V lost 4 bases, J lost 2 bases, and 11 bases lay in between. The CDR3 coding sequence is TGTGCCAGCAGTTCTCCCGGGCTCAACTATGGCTACACCTTC. The encoded protein is CASSSPGLNYGYTF.

This clonotype has a handful of counts. The chain uses TRBV4-2 and TRBJ1-2; the match to TRBD1 covers 9 bases. J lost 6 bases, V lost 3 bases, and 8 bases had no gene match. CDR1 and CDR2 from the germline V gene are LGHNA and YNFKEQ. This CDR3 contains 15 residues. The CDR3 loop is CASSQDRGNADGYTF. The CDR3 nucleotides are TGTGCCAGCAGCCAGGACAGGGGTAATGCGGATGGCTACACCTTC.

This clonotype was observed at least ten times. The CDR3 is CASSLEAVTNSPLHF. CDR3 DNA sequence: TGTGCCAGCAGCTTAGAGGCAGTTACTAATTCACCCCTCCACTTT. V usage is TRBV7-9 and J usage is TRBJ1-6, with D unclear. Per the germline V gene, CDR1 is SEHNR and CDR2 is FQNEAQ (reference sequence). The CDR3 is made up of 15 amino acids. Trimming took off 1 base at V and 6 bases at J, with 10 bases between the two ends. The full variable domain, rest sourced from reference TRBV7-9 and TRBJ1-6, is DTGVSQNPRHKITKRGQNVTFRCDPISEHNRLYWYRQTLGQGPEFLTYFQNEAQLEKSRLLSDRFSAERPKGSFSTLEIQRTEQGDSAMYLCASSLEAVTNSPLHFGNGTRLTVT.

J is TRBJ1-4 and V is TRBV19, with 8 bases lining up with TRBD1. With V trimmed by 8 bases and J by 0 bases, 8 bases remained unmatched. The CDR3 length is 16 residues. Germline-derived CDR1 and CDR2 are LNHDA and SQIVND (reference sequence). In DNA, the CDR3 is TGTGCCAGTCGGACAGGGTGGGAATCAACTAATGAAAAACTGTTTTTT. Translation gives CASRTGWESTNEKLFF.

This clonotype was seen ten or more times. The chain couples TRBV7-6 to TRBJ2-7, with 11 bases that match TRBD1. The CDR3 is 15 amino acids. The V gene end was trimmed by 4 bases and the J gene end by 4 bases; junction bases not matched to a gene: 6. Germline V gives CDR1 SGHVS, CDR2 FNYEAQ. In nucleotides, the CDR3 is TGTGCCAGCAGCTCCCGGACAGGGGGCGCATACGAGCAGTACTTC. The encoded protein is CASSSRTGGAYEQYF.